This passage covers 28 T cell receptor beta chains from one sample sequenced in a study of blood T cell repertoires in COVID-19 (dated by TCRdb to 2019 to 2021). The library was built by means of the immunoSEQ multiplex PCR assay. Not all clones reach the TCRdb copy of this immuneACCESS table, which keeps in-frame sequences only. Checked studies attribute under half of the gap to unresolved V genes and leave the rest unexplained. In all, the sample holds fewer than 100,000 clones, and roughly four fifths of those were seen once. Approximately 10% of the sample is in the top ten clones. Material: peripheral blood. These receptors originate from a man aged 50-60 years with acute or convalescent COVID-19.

The CDR3 coding sequence is TGTGCCAGCAGCTTAGAAGGGAGGTCTAATGAAAAACTGTTTTTT. This sequence encodes CASSLEGRSNEKLFF. This chain uses TRBV11-2 with TRBJ1-4; D gene unclear. Deletions cut 0 bases from V and 3 bases from J, with 8 bases between. The germline CDR1 and CDR2 sequences are SGHAT and FQNNGV. The CDR3 sequence is 15 residues long.

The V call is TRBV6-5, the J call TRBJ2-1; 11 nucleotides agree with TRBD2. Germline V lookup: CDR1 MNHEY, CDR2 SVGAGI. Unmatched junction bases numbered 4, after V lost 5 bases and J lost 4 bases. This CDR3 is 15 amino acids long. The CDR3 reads CASSRSGRAYNEQFF. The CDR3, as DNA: TGTGCCAGCAGTCGTAGCGGGAGGGCGTACAATGAGCAGTTCTTC.

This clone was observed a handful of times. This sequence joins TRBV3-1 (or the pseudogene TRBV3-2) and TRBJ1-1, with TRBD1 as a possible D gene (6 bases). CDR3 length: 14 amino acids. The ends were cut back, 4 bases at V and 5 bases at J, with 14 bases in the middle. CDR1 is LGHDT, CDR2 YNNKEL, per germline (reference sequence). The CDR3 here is CASSPVTGLTEAFF. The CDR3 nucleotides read TGTGCCAGCAGCCCCGTTACAGGGTTGACTGAAGCTTTCTTT.

CDR3 loop: CASSGEKYGYTF. Written as DNA, the CDR3 is TGTGCCAGCAGTGGGGAGAAGTATGGCTACACCTTC. The V gene is TRBV2, the J gene TRBJ1-2; D remains ambiguous. Germline-derived CDR1 and CDR2 are SNHLY and FYNNEI. Trimming left V 4 bases short and J 5 bases short, with 8 bases between. The CDR3 spans 12 residues.

The CDR3 DNA sequence: TGTGCCAGCAGCTTAGAAGGAGGAAGCAGCTCCTATAATTCACCCCTCCACTTT. Its protein is CASSLEGGSSSYNSPLHF. The chain is built from TRBV13 and TRBJ1-6, with D uncertain. Germline V gene lookup returns CDR1 PRHDT and CDR2 FYEKMQ (reference sequence). The CDR3 is 18 amino acids. V lost 1 base and J lost 0, with 13 bases in between.

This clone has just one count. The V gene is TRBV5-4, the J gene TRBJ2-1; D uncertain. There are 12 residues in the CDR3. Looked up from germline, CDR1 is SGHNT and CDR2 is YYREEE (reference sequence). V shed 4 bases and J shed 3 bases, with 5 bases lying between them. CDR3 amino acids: CASSPGYNEQFF. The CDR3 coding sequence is TGTGCCAGCAGCCCCGGCTACAATGAGCAGTTCTTC.

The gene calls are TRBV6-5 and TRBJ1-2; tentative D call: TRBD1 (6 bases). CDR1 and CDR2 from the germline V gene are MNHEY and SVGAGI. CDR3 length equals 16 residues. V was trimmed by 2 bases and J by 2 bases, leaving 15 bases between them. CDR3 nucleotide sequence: TGTGCCAGCAGTTACCCCGTGGGGGGGCGAAACTATGGCTACACCTTC. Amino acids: CASSYPVGGRNYGYTF.

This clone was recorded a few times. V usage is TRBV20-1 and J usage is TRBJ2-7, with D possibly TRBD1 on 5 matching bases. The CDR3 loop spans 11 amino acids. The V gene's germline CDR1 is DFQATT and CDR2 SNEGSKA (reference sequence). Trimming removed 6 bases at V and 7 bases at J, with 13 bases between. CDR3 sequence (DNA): TGCAGTGCCCTGGGGCTGGGGGAGCAGTACTTC. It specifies CSALGLGEQYF.

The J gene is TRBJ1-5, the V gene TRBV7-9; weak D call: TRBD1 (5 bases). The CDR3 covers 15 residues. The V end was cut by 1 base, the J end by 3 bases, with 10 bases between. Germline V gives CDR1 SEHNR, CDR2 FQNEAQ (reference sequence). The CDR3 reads CASSLGPGPNQPQHF. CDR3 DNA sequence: TGTGCCAGCAGCTTAGGACCAGGGCCCAATCAGCCCCAGCATTTT.

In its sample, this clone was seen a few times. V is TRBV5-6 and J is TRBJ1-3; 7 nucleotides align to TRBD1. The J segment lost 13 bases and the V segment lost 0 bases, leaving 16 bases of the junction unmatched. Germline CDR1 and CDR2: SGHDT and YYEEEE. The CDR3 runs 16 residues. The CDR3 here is CASSLASWDRGPKIYF. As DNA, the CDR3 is TGTGCCAGCAGCTTGGCCTCATGGGACAGAGGGCCTAAAATATATTTT.

The CDR3 loop is CASRGPGLHSFDEQYF. The DNA for the CDR3 is TGTGCCAGCAGGGGACCGGGACTACATTCTTTCGACGAGCAGTACTTC. The chain employs TRBV27 and TRBJ2-7; 7 bases align to TRBD2. Per germline, CDR1 MNHEY and CDR2 SMNVEV (reference sequence). Losses at the gene ends were 6 bases for V and 5 bases for J; bases not matched to a gene: 16. There are 16 residues in the CDR3.

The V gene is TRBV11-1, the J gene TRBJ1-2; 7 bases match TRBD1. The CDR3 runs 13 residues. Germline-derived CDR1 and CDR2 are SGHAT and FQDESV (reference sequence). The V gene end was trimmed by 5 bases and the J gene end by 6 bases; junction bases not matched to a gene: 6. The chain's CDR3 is CASSLDRENGYTF. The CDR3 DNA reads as TGTGCCAGCAGCCTTGACAGGGAGAATGGCTACACCTTC.

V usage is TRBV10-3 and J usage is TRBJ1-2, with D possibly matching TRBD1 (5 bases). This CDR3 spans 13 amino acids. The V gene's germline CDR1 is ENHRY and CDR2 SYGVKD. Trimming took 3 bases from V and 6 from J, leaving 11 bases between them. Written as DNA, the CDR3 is TGTGCCATCAGTGAAAGGCAGGACAATGGCTACACCTTC. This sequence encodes CAISERQDNGYTF.

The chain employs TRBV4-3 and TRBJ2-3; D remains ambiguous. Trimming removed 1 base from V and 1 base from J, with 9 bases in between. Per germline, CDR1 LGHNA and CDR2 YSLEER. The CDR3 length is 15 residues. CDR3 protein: CASSQGNFRTDTQYF. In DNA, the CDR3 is TGCGCCAGCAGCCAAGGCAACTTTCGCACAGATACGCAGTATTTT.

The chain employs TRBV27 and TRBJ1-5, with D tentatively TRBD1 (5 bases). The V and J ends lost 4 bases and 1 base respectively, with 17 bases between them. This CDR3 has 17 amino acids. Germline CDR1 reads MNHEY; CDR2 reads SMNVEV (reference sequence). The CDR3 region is CASSSGTLVRSNQPQHF. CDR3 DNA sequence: TGTGCCAGCAGTTCGGGGACTCTCGTTCGGAGCAATCAGCCCCAGCATTTT.

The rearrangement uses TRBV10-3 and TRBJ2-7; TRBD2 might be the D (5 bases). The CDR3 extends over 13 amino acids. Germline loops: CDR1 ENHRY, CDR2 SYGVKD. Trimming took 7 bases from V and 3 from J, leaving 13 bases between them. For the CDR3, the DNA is TGTGCCATCACCCCCGGGATCTTCTACGAGCAGTACTTC. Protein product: CAITPGIFYEQYF.

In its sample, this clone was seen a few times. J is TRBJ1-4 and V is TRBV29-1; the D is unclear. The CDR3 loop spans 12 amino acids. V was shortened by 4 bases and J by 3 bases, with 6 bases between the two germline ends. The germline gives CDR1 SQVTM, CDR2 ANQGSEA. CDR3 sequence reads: CSVGRPNEKLFF. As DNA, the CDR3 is TGCAGCGTTGGGCGGCCTAATGAAAAACTGTTTTTT.

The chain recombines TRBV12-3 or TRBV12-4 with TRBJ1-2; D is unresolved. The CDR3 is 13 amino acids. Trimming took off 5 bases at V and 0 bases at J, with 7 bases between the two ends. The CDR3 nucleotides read TGTGCCAGCAGTCCGACACCTAACTATGGCTACACCTTC. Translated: CASSPTPNYGYTF.

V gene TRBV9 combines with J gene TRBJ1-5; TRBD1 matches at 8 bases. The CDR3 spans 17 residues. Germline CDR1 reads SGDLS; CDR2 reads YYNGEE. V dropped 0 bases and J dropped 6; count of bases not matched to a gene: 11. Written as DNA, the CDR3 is TGTGCCAGCAGCGTAGGGCCCGGACAGGGTAGCGGTCAGCCCCAGCATTTT. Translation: CASSVGPGQGSGQPQHF.

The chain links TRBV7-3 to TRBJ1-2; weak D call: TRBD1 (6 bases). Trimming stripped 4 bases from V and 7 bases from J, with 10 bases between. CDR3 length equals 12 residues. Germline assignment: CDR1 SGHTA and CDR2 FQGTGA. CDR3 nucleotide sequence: TGTGCCAGCAGCTCACAGGGAACTGGCTACACCTTC. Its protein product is CASSSQGTGYTF.

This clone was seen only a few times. The CDR3 sequence: CASSPGNTEAFF. The CDR3 bases are TGTGCCAGCTCCCCGGGGAACACTGAAGCTTTCTTT. The V call is TRBV18, the J call TRBJ1-1, with D hard to call. Per germline, CDR1 KGHSH and CDR2 LQKENI. The CDR3 runs to 12 residues. The germline V and J ends were trimmed by 6 bases and 1 base, with 6 bases remaining between them.

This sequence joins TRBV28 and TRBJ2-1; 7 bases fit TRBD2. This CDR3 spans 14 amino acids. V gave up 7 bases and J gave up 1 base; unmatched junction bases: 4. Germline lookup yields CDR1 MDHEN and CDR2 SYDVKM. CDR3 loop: CASIPAGSYNEQFF. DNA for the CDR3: TGTGCCAGCATTCCAGCGGGATCCTACAATGAGCAGTTCTTC.

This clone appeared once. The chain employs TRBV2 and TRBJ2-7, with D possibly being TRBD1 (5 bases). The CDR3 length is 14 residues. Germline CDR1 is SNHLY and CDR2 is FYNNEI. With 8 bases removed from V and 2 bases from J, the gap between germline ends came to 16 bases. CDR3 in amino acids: CASGRSDSPYEQYF. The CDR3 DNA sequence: TGTGCCAGCGGCCGGTCAGACAGCCCCTACGAGCAGTACTTC.

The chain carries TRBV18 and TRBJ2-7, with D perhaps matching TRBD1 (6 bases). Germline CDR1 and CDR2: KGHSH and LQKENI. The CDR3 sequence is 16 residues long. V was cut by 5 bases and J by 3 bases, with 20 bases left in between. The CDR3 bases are TGTGCCAGCTCATCCCCGGGGACACGGGAAGTCTACGAGCAGTACTTC. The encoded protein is CASSSPGTREVYEQYF. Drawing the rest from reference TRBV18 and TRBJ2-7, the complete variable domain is NAGVMQNPRHLVRRRGQEARLRCSPMKGHSHVYWYRQLPEEGLKFMVYLQKENIIDESGMPKERFSAEFPKEGPSILRIQQVVRGDSAAYFCASSSPGTREVYEQYFGPGTRLTVT.

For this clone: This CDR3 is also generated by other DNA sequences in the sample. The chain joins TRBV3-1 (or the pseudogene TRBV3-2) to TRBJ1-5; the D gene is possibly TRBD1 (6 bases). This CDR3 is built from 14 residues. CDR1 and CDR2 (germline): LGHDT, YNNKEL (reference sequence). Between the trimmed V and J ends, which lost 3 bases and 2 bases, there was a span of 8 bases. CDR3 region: CASSQGAGNQPQHF. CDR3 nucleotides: TGTGCCAGCAGCCAGGGGGCGGGCAATCAGCCCCAGCATTTT.

DNA for the CDR3: TGTGCCAGCAGCTTAGATGCGGGGCGGTGGACTGAAGCTTTCTTT. It yields the protein CASSLDAGRWTEAFF. V gene TRBV7-2 combines with J gene TRBJ1-1; tentative D call: TRBD1 (5 bases). The CDR3 length is 15 residues. Germline CDR1 is SGHTA and CDR2 is FQGNSA. V dropped 1 base and J dropped 5 bases, with 14 bases sitting between them.

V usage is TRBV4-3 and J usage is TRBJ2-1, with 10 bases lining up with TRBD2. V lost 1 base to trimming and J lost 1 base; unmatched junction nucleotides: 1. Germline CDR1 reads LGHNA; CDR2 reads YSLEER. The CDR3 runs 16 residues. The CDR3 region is CASSQGGLASYNEQFF. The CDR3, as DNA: TGCGCCAGCAGCCAAGGGGGACTAGCGTCCTACAATGAGCAGTTCTTC.

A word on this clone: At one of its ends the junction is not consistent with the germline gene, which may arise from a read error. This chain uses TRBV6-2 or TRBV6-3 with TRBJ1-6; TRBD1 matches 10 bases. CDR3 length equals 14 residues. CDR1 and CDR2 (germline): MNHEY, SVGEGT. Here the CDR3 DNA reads TGTGCCAGCACTTACGGGACAGGGGTTTCACCCCTCCACTTT. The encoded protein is CASTYGTGVSPLHF.